Included here is one T cell receptor (beta chain) sequence, with context. This clonotype was seen a few times. It has no known antigen specificity. No clone much larger than this one lies a single base away; base qualities are absent. Ficoll-Paque density gradient centrifugation was used to isolate PBMCs. Sequencing was carried out with an Illumina NovaSeq 6000. Using 5'RACE with constant-segment primers, TCRalpha and TCRbeta cDNA libraries were constructed, with sample barcodes and unique molecular identifiers added in the process. Trizol reagent was used to extract RNA from every sample. Library amplification was performed in two PCR steps, and a second sample barcode and Illumina TruSeq adapters were introduced in the second step. The libraries were sequenced on an Illumina NovaSeq using 2 x 150 bp paired-end reads. As for the original processing: With migec v1.2.7, reads were demultiplexed and then collapsed into UMI-guided consensus sequences. Using mixcr v2.1.11, UMI consensuses were aligned to TRA and TRB V and J templates and then assembled into clonotypes. A clonotype was counted as expanded or contracted only when both edgeR and NoisET called the clonotype significant, with the noise models trained on biological replicates. For edgeR calls, the cutoffs were a false discovery rate-adjusted p below 0.01 and a log2 fold-change threshold of 1. As an exploratory analysis of dynamics, max-normalized trajectories of the 1000 most abundant clonotypes were examined by PCA with hierarchical clustering. Separately sequenced CD4+ and CD8+ repertoires were used to assign a CD4 or CD8 phenotype to each responding clone. The public reads were run again by TCRdb, first through fastp at Q25 and then through MiXCR, and only productive beta chains were kept. CDR3 protein duplicates are merged, each entry listing the most common genes and DNA. The V and J calls reflect TCRdb's pipeline rather than the authors' work. The sample data list about 190,000 distinct CDR3 sequences, and approximately 20% of these were observed just once. In total, the top ten clones hold 2% to 3% of the sample.

This record comes from a study of T-cell memory formation after mild COVID-19 (dated by TCRdb to the early 2020s). Describing the broader study: Most TCR sequence clusters were specific to one of the two donors. In two donors, T-cell clones that expanded and contracted after mild COVID-19 were tracked by sequencing TCRalpha and TCRbeta repertoires over time. The cohort was made up of two young adult volunteers, one female and one male, who were previously healthy.

Study-level results and caveats: Contracting CD4+ clones appeared mostly in the CM and EM memory subsets, whereas CD8+ clones were enriched in EMRA. SARS-CoV-2 specificity was not confirmed for the second-wave clones peaking on day 37. The detection of some responding clones in pre-infection memory suggests that pre-existing cross-reactive memory T cells joined the SARS-CoV-2 response. The study covered only a couple of mild cases, and larger cohorts including severe cases with pre-infection samples were considered necessary. Balanced CD4/CD8 phenotypes were observed for clones contracting from day 15 to 85, whereas a bias towards CD4+ was observed for a second wave of clones expanding from day 15 to 37.

The sample consisted of PBMCs or a T cell subset sorted from them (not recorded which). The receptor was isolated from an adult woman who had mild COVID-19 (a few samples of this study predate the infection). The sample titles of this study are shuffled in the database, so cell type and time point are left out; the donor was told from shared clones.

The DNA reads as follows: TGCGCCAGCAGCTTGGGAGCCTCCTACGAGCAGTACTTC. Translation gives CASSLGASYEQYF. This sequence uses TRBV5-1 and TRBJ2-7; no D gene call is confident. The CDR3 starts with the cysteine, ends with the phenylalanine, and has 13 residues. Here the CDR3 DNA is all that survives: 39 bases in frame from base 1. V gives up 0 bases and J gives up 0 bases, and the segment between their germline ends measures 4 bases. The germline V gene provides CDR1 SGHRS and CDR2 YFSETQ.